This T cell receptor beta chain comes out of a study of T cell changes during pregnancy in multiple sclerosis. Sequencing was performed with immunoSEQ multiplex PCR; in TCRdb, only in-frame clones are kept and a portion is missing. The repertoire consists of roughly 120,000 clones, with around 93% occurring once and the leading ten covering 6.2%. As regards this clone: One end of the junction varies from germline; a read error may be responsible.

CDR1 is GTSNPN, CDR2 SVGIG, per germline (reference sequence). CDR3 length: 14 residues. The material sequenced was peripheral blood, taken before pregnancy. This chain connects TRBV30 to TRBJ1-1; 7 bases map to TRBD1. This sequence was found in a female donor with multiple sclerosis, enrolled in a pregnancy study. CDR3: CAWREETGNSEAFF. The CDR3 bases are TGTGCCTGGAGGGAGGAGACAGGGAACTCTGAAGCTTTCTTT.